This passage covers 21 T cell receptor beta chains from one sample sequenced in a study of blood T cell repertoires in COVID-19. Method: immunoSEQ multiplex PCR; TCRdb's copy keeps in-frame clones and lacks some. The data hold hundreds of thousands of clones, with roughly nine tenths observed a single time. The sample consisted of PBMCs or T cells enriched from blood (not recorded which). All receptors come from a woman between 50 and 59 years old in a cohort exposed to, infected with or recovered from COVID-19 (not recorded which).

The chain couples TRBV4-2 to TRBJ2-1, with 11 bases matching TRBD2. Trimming took 0 bases from V and 7 from J; bases not matched to a gene: 5. This CDR3 has 16 residues. Looked up from germline, CDR1 is LGHNA and CDR2 is YNFKEQ. The CDR3, as DNA: TGTGCCAGCAGCCAAGATTTAGCGGGGGGGCGTAATGAGCAGTTCTTC. Encoded protein: CASSQDLAGGRNEQFF.

V is TRBV7-3 and J is TRBJ2-3; D is perhaps TRBD2 (5 bases). The CDR3 contains 13 residues. Germline assignment: CDR1 SGHTA and CDR2 FQGTGA. The V and J ends lost 3 bases and 3 bases respectively, with 7 bases between them. The CDR3 loop is CASSFTRTDTQYF. As DNA, the CDR3 is TGTGCCAGCAGCTTCACTAGAACAGATACGCAGTATTTT.

The chain employs TRBV5-1 and TRBJ2-1; 16 bases line up with TRBD2. This CDR3 is 20 amino acids long. CDR1 SGHRS and CDR2 YFSETQ come from the germline V gene. V shed 2 bases, J shed 9 bases, and the junction held 17 bases outside the gene matches. The CDR3 loop reads CASSLLPSSGTSGGATEQFF. CDR3 sequence (DNA): TGCGCCAGCAGCTTACTACCTTCTAGTGGGACTAGCGGGGGGGCCACTGAGCAGTTCTTC.

V and J are TRBV7-9 and TRBJ1-2, with 7 bases identical to TRBD1. CDR1 is SEHNR and CDR2 is FQNEAQ in the germline V gene (reference sequence). The V and J ends lost 6 bases and 6 bases, in that order; junction bases with no gene match: 7. The CDR3 loop spans 13 amino acids. CDR3 sequence reads: CASRRDSSDGYTF. The CDR3 nucleotides read TGTGCCAGCAGGAGGGACAGTTCTGATGGCTACACCTTC.

This rearrangement joins TRBV19 to TRBJ1-4; D is undetermined. The CDR3 sequence is 15 residues long. V lost 6 bases to trimming and J lost 4 bases, with 15 bases between them. Germline CDR1 LNHDA, CDR2 SQIVND (reference sequence). The CDR3 sequence is CASRINGPGNEKLFF. CDR3 in DNA: TGTGCCAGTAGAATAAACGGTCCTGGTAATGAAAAACTGTTTTTT.

The rearrangement uses TRBV5-4 and TRBJ2-1, with TRBD1 as a possible D gene (5 bases). Germline V gene data show CDR1 as SGHNT and CDR2 as YYREEE (reference sequence). The CDR3 runs 12 residues. Trimming removed 0 bases at V and 9 bases at J, with 7 bases between. Here the CDR3 reads CASSLGGTEQFF. CDR3 nucleotides: TGTGCCAGCAGCTTGGGGGGCACTGAGCAGTTCTTC.

This rearrangement joins TRBV4-1 to TRBJ2-3, with 8 bases lining up with TRBD1. This CDR3 region has 17 residues. Germline trimming cut 0 bases from V and 4 bases from J; bases unmatched to any gene: 9. Germline lookup yields CDR1 MGHRA and CDR2 YSYEKL. CDR3 protein: CASSQDLIPGGADTQYF. The CDR3 DNA sequence: TGCGCCAGCAGCCAAGATCTTATCCCAGGGGGCGCAGATACGCAGTATTTT.

This clone was counted between two and nine times. The chain joins TRBV3-1 (or the pseudogene TRBV3-2) to TRBJ2-7; D is possibly TRBD1 (6 bases). Germline CDR1 is LGHDT and CDR2 is YNNKEL (reference sequence). Trimming took 5 bases from V and 3 from J, leaving 8 bases between them. CDR3 size: 12 residues. The CDR3 loop reads CASSLTGYEQYF. The CDR3 DNA reads TGTGCCAGCAGCTTGACAGGCTACGAGCAGTACTTC.

This chain uses TRBV7-2 with TRBJ1-6, with no clear D. The V gene lost 6 bases and the J gene lost 7 bases, with 16 bases spanning the gap. CDR3 length equals 15 residues. The germline gives CDR1 SGHTA, CDR2 FQGNSA. This CDR3 reads CASRFGGSGNSPLHF. Written as DNA, the CDR3 is TGTGCCAGCAGGTTCGGTGGTTCGGGAAATTCACCCCTCCACTTT.

The CDR3 nucleotides are TGTGCCAGCAGTCCGGACAGATACCAGCCCCAGCATTTT. Protein: CASSPDRYQPQHF. The chain is built from TRBV27 and TRBJ1-5; perhaps TRBD1 as D (6 bases). The CDR3 is made up of 13 amino acids. The germline gives CDR1 MNHEY, CDR2 SMNVEV (reference sequence). Deletions cut 5 bases from V and 7 bases from J, with 12 bases between.

This clone was recorded once. This chain uses TRBV7-9 with TRBJ2-7, with 10 bases fitting TRBD1. Germline V gene sequence: CDR1 SEHNR, CDR2 FQNEAQ (reference sequence). The CDR3 loop spans 13 amino acids. V shed 6 bases, J shed 2 bases, and the junction held 1 base outside the gene matches. The CDR3 reads CASRGQGPYEQYF. CDR3 bases: TGTGCCAGCAGGGGACAGGGGCCCTACGAGCAGTACTTC.

This clone appeared once. This rearrangement joins TRBV4-2 to TRBJ1-2; D is perhaps TRBD1 (5 bases). Trimming removed 4 bases at V and 4 bases at J, with 22 bases between. The CDR3 runs to 17 residues. The germline CDR1 and CDR2 sequences are LGHNA and YNFKEQ. CDR3 sequence: CASSRGGRGVTSYGYTF. Written as DNA, the CDR3 is TGTGCCAGCAGCCGGGGCGGACGGGGGGTAACAAGCTATGGCTACACCTTC.

The chain has TRBV5-5 and TRBJ2-5, with 7 bases lining up with TRBD1. Germline V gives CDR1 SGHKS, CDR2 YYEKEE (reference sequence). After removal of 5 bases from V and 7 bases from J, the junction contained 8 bases not matched to a gene. The CDR3 is 13 amino acids. CDR3 protein: CASSWDSRGTQYF. CDR3 bases: TGTGCCAGCAGTTGGGACAGTCGGGGGACCCAGTACTTC.

The chain is built from TRBV5-3 and TRBJ1-5; D ambiguous. TRBV5-3 is designated an ORF whose function remains uncertain. Trimming took off 4 bases at V and 0 bases at J, with 14 bases between the two ends. The CDR3 loop spans 16 amino acids. CDR3 sequence: CARSPRTADSNQPQHF. DNA of the CDR3: TGTGCCAGAAGCCCAAGGACTGCCGATAGCAATCAGCCCCAGCATTTT.

This chain connects TRBV6-6 to TRBJ1-5, with D possibly TRBD1 on 5 matching bases. The CDR3 loop spans 16 amino acids. Germline CDR1 is MNHNY and CDR2 is SVGAGI (reference sequence). Trimming cost V 6 bases and J 0 bases, with 15 bases left between them. This CDR3 is CASSPMGGISNQPQHF. CDR3 DNA: TGTGCCAGCAGCCCTATGGGGGGGATTAGCAATCAGCCCCAGCATTTT.

The chain joins TRBV5-1 to TRBJ1-3; 7 bases agree with TRBD1. The ends lost 4 bases at V and 4 bases at J; junction bases unmatched: 8. Germline loops: CDR1 SGHRS, CDR2 YFSETQ. The CDR3 contains 15 residues. The CDR3 region has the DNA TGCGCCAGCAGCGCGGATACAGGGGTCGGAAACACCATATATTTT. Its protein product is CASSADTGVGNTIYF.

The J gene is TRBJ1-2, the V gene TRBV7-9, with D hard to call. CDR1 is SEHNR, CDR2 FQNEAQ, per germline (reference sequence). The CDR3 extends over 14 amino acids. Trimming took 0 bases from V and 4 from J, leaving 9 bases between them. The CDR3 reads CASSLAEGSYGYTF. CDR3 nucleotides: TGTGCCAGCAGCTTAGCGGAGGGTAGCTATGGCTACACCTTC.

The rearrangement uses TRBV4-3 and TRBJ2-1; 11 nucleotides match TRBD2. CDR3 length equals 16 residues. Germline CDR1 is LGHNA and CDR2 is YSLEER. Trimming removed 1 base from V and 3 bases from J; junction bases left unmatched: 2. DNA for the CDR3: TGCGCCAGCAGCCAAGGCGGACTAGCGGGCTACAATGAGCAGTTCTTC. Encoded protein: CASSQGGLAGYNEQFF.

The J gene is TRBJ2-1, the V gene TRBV7-8, with D possibly TRBD1 on 7 matching bases. V was clipped by 1 base and J by 13 bases, with 14 bases between them. Germline V gene data show CDR1 as SGHVS and CDR2 as FQNEAQ. The CDR3 loop spans 13 amino acids. DNA for the CDR3: TGTGCCAGCAGCTTAGTGGCAGGGGGGATACAGTTCTTC. Translated: CASSLVAGGIQFF.

This chain connects TRBV15 to TRBJ2-2; TRBD2 is a possible D gene (5 bases). This CDR3 is built from 18 residues. The germline CDR1 and CDR2 sequences are LNHNV and YYDKDF (reference sequence). V was cut by 1 base and J by 1 base, with 16 bases left in between. The CDR3 nucleotides read TGTGCCACCAGCAGAGGTGGGCAGGACTTTGTGAACACCGGGGAGCTGTTTTTT. As protein: CATSRGGQDFVNTGELFF.

The rearrangement links TRBV7-2 to TRBJ1-2; D is possibly TRBD1 (6 bases). The CDR3 covers 14 residues. The germline V gene has CDR1 SGHTA and CDR2 FQGNSA. Trimming stripped 2 bases from V and 6 bases from J, with 13 bases between. The CDR3 sequence is CASSLYRAEDGYTF. The CDR3 nucleotides read TGTGCCAGCAGCTTATACAGGGCGGAAGATGGCTACACCTTC.